This T cell receptor (beta chain) emerged from a study of T cells in Graves' hyperthyroidism and ophthalmopathy. The study's findings and limits: Ophthalmopathy, as predicted by the model, came a median roughly 6.8 months after the prediction.

Germline V gene sequence: CDR1 SNHLY, CDR2 FYNNEI. The CDR3 covers 16 residues. Trimming shortened V by 7 bases and J by 0 bases, and 16 bases separated the two germline ends. Amplification of TCR beta CDR3 regions was performed using RNA transcripts as template. Carried out on the TCR CDR3, a first-round RT-PCR used the HTBI primer set. TCRdb re-called the multiplex PCR reads through MiXCR, storing one row per CDR3 protein. The repertoire holds about 49,000 distinct CDR3 sequences, with 45% to 65% as singletons. Stable disease denoted Graves' hyperthyroidism without ophthalmopathy progression within 18 months. Each diagnosis drew on symptoms, thyroxine, TRAb, thyroid ultrasound and orbital computed tomography findings. At least ten counts were recorded for this clonotype. Its antigen is unidentified.

V and J are TRBV2 and TRBJ1-5; D uncertain. The receptor was isolated from a man between 18 and 29 years old with Graves' hyperthyroidism. The sample taken for sequencing was peripheral blood or thyroid tissue (not recorded which). The CDR3 region has the DNA TGTGCCAGCAACCCTTCCGGCCGGGGTAGCAATCAGCCCCAGCATTTT. As protein: CASNPSGRGSNQPQHF.